The subject of this entry is one TCR beta chain. Its matching antigen is unknown. This sample was taken from a study of blood T cells in healthy people across ages. About the research overall: With template switching, about one barcoded beta molecule was captured per two T cells.

Study-level findings and limits: Diversity estimates drawn from one million T cells were deemed underestimates. A roughly linear fall in TCR beta diversity per million T cells was seen with increasing age. The donors' CMV status was not determined, possibly confounding changes in expanded clonotypes.

Looked up from germline, CDR1 is SGHVS and CDR2 is FQNEAQ. The CDR3 runs 15 residues. The V gene lost 4 bases and the J gene lost 1 base, with 13 bases spanning the gap. The authors ran a second PCR of about 6 to 12 cycles using a sample-barcoded 5' primer and a J-beta primer mix. TCRdb analysed the 5' RACE reads with MiXCR anew, one entry per CDR3 protein. The sample has about 1.1 million distinct CDR3 sequences, around two fifths seen once. Material: blood. The chain employs TRBV7-8 and TRBJ1-1; D gene unclear. The TCR was taken from a man in his late teens or twenties in good health. The chain's CDR3 is CASSSPTSRNTEAFF. The CDR3 DNA is TGTGCCAGCAGCTCGCCGACTAGTCGGAACACTGAAGCTTTCTTT.